This T cell receptor (beta chain) was recovered during a study of blood T cell repertoires in COVID-19. About the research overall: Both acute and convalescent COVID-19 samples were obtained from the United States, Italy and Spain. T cells, B-cell-depleted T cells, or PBMCs supplied cDNA or gDNA.

Trimming shortened V by 6 bases and J by 4 bases, and 10 bases separated the two germline ends. The length of the CDR3 is 14 residues. CDR1 is SEHNR and CDR2 is FQNEAQ in the germline V gene (reference sequence). Assay: immunoSEQ multiplex PCR; the TCRdb copy retains only in-frame clones and omits some. Of about 30,000 clones listed, approximately 86% are singletons. The sequenced sample was peripheral blood. The V call is TRBV7-9, the J call TRBJ2-6; the D is unclear. The clonotype was recovered from a man between 65 and 79 years old with acute or convalescent COVID-19. The CDR3 sequence: CASRPTLGANVLTF. The DNA of the CDR3 is TGTGCCAGCAGACCAACTCTGGGGGCCAACGTCCTGACTTTC.